This TCR beta chain was profiled in a study of T cells in Graves' hyperthyroidism and ophthalmopathy. In the study overall: Any treatment followed the collection of peripheral blood at initial diagnosis. Study results and caveats: A model using 13 V-J features told ophthalmopathy apart from stable hyperthyroidism.

The V gene's germline CDR1 is LGHDT and CDR2 YNNKEL (reference sequence). Trimming took off 0 bases at V and 3 bases at J, with 6 bases between the two ends. This CDR3 contains 14 residues. This clonotype was recorded only once. As yet, its antigen is unknown. Researchers amplified the TCR beta CDR3 regions from RNA transcripts. HTBI primers were used for first-round RT-PCR of the TCR CDR3. TCRdb re-called the multiplex PCR reads with MiXCR, one entry per CDR3 protein. The sample has hundreds of thousands of distinct CDR3 sequences, less than 25% seen once. Material: blood. The sequence derives from a man in his thirties or forties with Graves' ophthalmopathy. The rearrangement uses TRBV3-1 and TRBJ2-4; D not resolved. CDR3 in DNA: TGTGCCAGCAGCCAAGATTACGGCAAAAACATTCAGTACTTC. It yields the protein CASSQDYGKNIQYF.